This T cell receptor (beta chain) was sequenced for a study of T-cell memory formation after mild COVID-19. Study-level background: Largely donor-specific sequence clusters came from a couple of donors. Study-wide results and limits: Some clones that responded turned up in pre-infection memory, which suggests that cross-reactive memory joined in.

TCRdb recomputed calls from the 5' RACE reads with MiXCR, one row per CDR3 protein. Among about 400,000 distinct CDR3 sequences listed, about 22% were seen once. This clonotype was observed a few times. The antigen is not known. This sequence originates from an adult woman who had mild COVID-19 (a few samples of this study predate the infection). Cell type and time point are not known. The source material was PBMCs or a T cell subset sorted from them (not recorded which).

This CDR3 is CASRALGRNSPLHF. The CDR3 coding sequence is TGTGCCAGCAGAGCCCTTGGACGGAATTCACCCCTCCACTTT. The chain combines TRBV6-5 with TRBJ1-6; D is uncertain. The germline gives CDR1 MNHEY, CDR2 SVGAGI. V was trimmed by 6 bases and J by 7 bases, leaving 13 bases between them. The CDR3 length is 14 residues.